The T cell receptor (beta chain) described here comes from a study of cytomegalovirus exposure and HLA in healthy donors. Study details: In a later analysis, it was reported that the 120 or so validation repertoires had been produced on the same platform as the 550 to 850 repertoires belonging to the first cohort.

Assay: immunoSEQ multiplex PCR; the TCRdb copy retains only in-frame clones and omits some. This table holds 150,000 to 200,000 clones, about 90% found once. This TCR was recovered from a woman between 18 and 29 years old in good health and CMV-seropositive. Sequencing was performed on PBMCs.

As DNA, the CDR3 is TGTGCCAGCAGCTTTCCCGGGGATGGAGAAAAACTGTTTTTT. Its translation: CASSFPGDGEKLFF. The gene calls are TRBV5-6 and TRBJ1-4, with D unclear. The CDR3 loop spans 14 amino acids. Trimming took off 2 bases at V and 8 bases at J, with 13 bases between the two ends. CDR1 is SGHDT, CDR2 YYEEEE, per germline.